These 14 T cell receptor beta chains share one sample of origin, sequenced in a study of T cells in Graves' hyperthyroidism and ophthalmopathy. Amplification of TCR beta CDR3 regions was performed using RNA transcripts as template. The TCR CDR3 first-round RT-PCR relied on the HTBI primer set. TCRdb re-called the multiplex PCR reads with MiXCR, one entry per CDR3 protein. This table has more than 450,000 distinct CDR3 sequences, 20% appearing once. Sequenced sample: blood. These receptors came from a man in his forties with Graves' ophthalmopathy.

Details on this clonotype: Germline and junction disagree at one end, which may indicate a read error. The CDR3 loop reads CVISESNSYEQYF. CDR3 nucleotide sequence: TGTGTCATCAGTGAGTCCAATTCCTACGAGCAGTACTTC. The genes are TRBV10-3 and TRBJ2-7; D gene uncertain. Germline values: CDR1 ENHRY, CDR2 SYGVKD. This CDR3 contains 13 residues.

This clonotype was seen more than once but under ten times. The V call is TRBV13, the J call TRBJ2-6; 9 bases align to TRBD1. The CDR3 runs to 17 residues. CDR1 PRHDT and CDR2 FYEKMQ come from the germline V gene (reference sequence). V lost 5 bases to trimming and J lost 2 bases; unmatched junction nucleotides: 7. The DNA for the CDR3 is TGTGCCAGCAGCACGAACAGGGGGCGCACTGGGGCCAACGTCCTGACTTTC. This gives the protein CASSTNRGRTGANVLTF.

The chain carries TRBV6-2 or TRBV6-3 and TRBJ2-1; maybe TRBD2 (5 bases). Trimming stripped 4 bases from V and 2 bases from J, with 15 bases between. The CDR3 loop spans 16 amino acids. CDR1 is MNHEY, CDR2 SVGEGT, per germline. CDR3 amino acids: CASSSKRPGTYNEQFF. DNA of the CDR3: TGTGCCAGCAGTTCCAAGAGACCGGGAACCTACAATGAGCAGTTCTTC.

This clonotype has just a few counts. The rearrangement links TRBV12-3 or TRBV12-4 to TRBJ2-3, with a tentative D call TRBD1 (6 bases). Trimming took off 6 bases at V and 0 bases at J, with 13 bases between the two ends. The CDR3 sequence is 15 residues long. The CDR3 DNA reads as TGTGCCAGCAGGACAGGACGGTCTAGCACAGATACGCAGTATTTT. Its protein product is CASRTGRSSTDTQYF.

The gene calls are TRBV10-3 and TRBJ1-2; TRBD1 aligns across 7 bases. The V and J ends lost 7 bases and 6 bases, in that order; junction bases with no gene match: 8. Looked up from germline, CDR1 is ENHRY and CDR2 is SYGVKD. CDR3 length: 13 residues. CDR3 coding DNA: TGTGCCATCAAATGGGGCCAGGGGGATGGCTACACCTTC. This translates into CAIKWGQGDGYTF.

With regard to this clonotype: This may come from a read error, since a much larger clone is one base off. V usage is TRBV29-1 and J usage is TRBJ2-7; TRBD2 aligns across 9 bases. The J segment lost 3 bases and the V segment lost 4 bases, leaving 4 bases of the junction unmatched. The germline V gene encodes CDR1 SQVTM and CDR2 ANQGSEA. There are 13 residues in the CDR3. The CDR3: CSVVAGDIYEQYF. Written as DNA, the CDR3 is TGCAGCGTTGTAGCGGGAGACATCTACGAGCAGTACTTC.

This clonotype has at least ten counts. The chain links TRBV30 to TRBJ2-3, with 7 bases fitting TRBD1. V lost 5 bases to trimming and J lost 2 bases; unmatched junction nucleotides: 4. Looked up from germline, CDR1 is GTSNPN and CDR2 is SVGIG (reference sequence). The CDR3 runs to 13 residues. The DNA of the CDR3 is TGTGCCTGGGGAGACAGGGTCACAGATACGCAGTATTTT. Protein: CAWGDRVTDTQYF.

This clonotype was seen a handful of times. DNA for the CDR3: TGTGCCAGCAGTTCCCCCCCCGGGAGAAGTGACGAGCAGTACTTC. Protein sequence: CASSSPPGRSDEQYF. V usage is TRBV27 and J usage is TRBJ2-7, with D perhaps matching TRBD2 (6 bases). The CDR3 contains 15 residues. Trimming took 4 bases from V and 5 from J, leaving 18 bases between them. Per the germline V gene, CDR1 is MNHEY and CDR2 is SMNVEV (reference sequence).

The gene calls are TRBV6-1 and TRBJ1-6; a possible D gene is TRBD1 (5 bases). This CDR3 has 13 amino acids. V lost 7 bases and J lost 10, with 14 bases in between. Germline CDR1 is MNHNS and CDR2 is SASEGT. Here the CDR3 reads CASTQGVRSPLHF. The CDR3 DNA follows: TGTGCCAGCACTCAGGGAGTAAGATCACCCCTCCACTTT.

This chain links TRBV5-1 with TRBJ2-1; 8 bases are shared with TRBD1. This CDR3 region has 14 residues. Per germline, CDR1 SGHRS and CDR2 YFSETQ. Germline trimming cut 4 bases from V and 2 bases from J; bases unmatched to any gene: 2. CDR3 residues: CASSQGQAYNEQFF. CDR3 sequence (DNA): TGCGCCAGCAGCCAGGGACAGGCCTACAATGAGCAGTTCTTC.

The J gene is TRBJ2-1, the V gene TRBV6-5; 9 nucleotides align to TRBD1. The ends lost 6 bases at V and 4 bases at J; junction bases unmatched: 10. Per the germline V gene, CDR1 is MNHEY and CDR2 is SVGAGI. There are 16 residues in the CDR3. This chain's CDR3 is CASSYPGTGTYNEQFF. In DNA, the CDR3 is TGTGCCAGCAGCTATCCCGGGACAGGGACTTACAATGAGCAGTTCTTC.

The chain carries TRBV9 and TRBJ2-5; the match to TRBD2 covers 8 bases. Trimming cost V 3 bases and J 5 bases; bases outside gene matches: 9. This CDR3 has 15 residues. Germline V CDR1 and CDR2: SGDLS, YYNGEE. The chain's CDR3 is CASSEGGSGGETQYF. Here the CDR3 DNA reads TGTGCCAGCAGCGAAGGGGGAAGCGGGGGTGAGACCCAGTACTTC.

V usage is TRBV6-2 or TRBV6-3 and J usage is TRBJ1-5, with D hard to call. This CDR3 spans 14 amino acids. Germline V lookup: CDR1 MNHEY, CDR2 SVGEGT. Deletions cut 6 bases from V and 1 base from J, with 10 bases between. The CDR3, as DNA: TGTGCCAGCAGCTTTTTTCTGAGCAATCAGCCCCAGCATTTT. Translated: CASSFFLSNQPQHF.

The rearrangement links TRBV27 to TRBJ2-6; D not resolved. The germline V and J ends were trimmed by 3 bases and 4 bases, with 4 bases remaining between them. This CDR3 comprises 13 residues. Germline-derived CDR1 and CDR2 are MNHEY and SMNVEV (reference sequence). The CDR3 DNA sequence: TGTGCCAGCAGTTTTACCGGGGCCAACGTCCTGACTTTC. Its protein product is CASSFTGANVLTF.